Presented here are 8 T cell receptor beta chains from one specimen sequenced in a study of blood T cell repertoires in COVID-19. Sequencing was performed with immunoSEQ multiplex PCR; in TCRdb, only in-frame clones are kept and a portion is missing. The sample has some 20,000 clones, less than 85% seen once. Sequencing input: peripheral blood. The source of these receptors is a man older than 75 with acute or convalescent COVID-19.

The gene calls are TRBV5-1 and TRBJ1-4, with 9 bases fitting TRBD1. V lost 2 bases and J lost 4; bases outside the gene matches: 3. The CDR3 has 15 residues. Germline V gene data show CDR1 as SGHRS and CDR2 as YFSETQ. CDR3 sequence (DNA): TGCGCCAGCAGCTTTTCGGGACAGGGTAATGAAAAACTGTTTTTT. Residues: CASSFSGQGNEKLFF.

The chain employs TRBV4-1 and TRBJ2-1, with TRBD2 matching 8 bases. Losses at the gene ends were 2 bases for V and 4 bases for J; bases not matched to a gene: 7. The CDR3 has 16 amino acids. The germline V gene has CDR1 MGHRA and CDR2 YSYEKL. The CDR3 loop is CASSQLMSGGYNEQFF. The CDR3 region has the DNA TGCGCCAGCAGCCAACTAATGAGCGGGGGTTACAATGAGCAGTTCTTC.

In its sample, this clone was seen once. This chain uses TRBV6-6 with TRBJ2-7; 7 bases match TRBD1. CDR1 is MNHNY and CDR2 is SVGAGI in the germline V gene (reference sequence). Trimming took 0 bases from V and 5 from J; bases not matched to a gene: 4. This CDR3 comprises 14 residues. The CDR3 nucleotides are TGTGCCAGCAGTTACTCGAACAGGGGAAACGAGCAGTACTTC. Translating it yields CASSYSNRGNEQYF.

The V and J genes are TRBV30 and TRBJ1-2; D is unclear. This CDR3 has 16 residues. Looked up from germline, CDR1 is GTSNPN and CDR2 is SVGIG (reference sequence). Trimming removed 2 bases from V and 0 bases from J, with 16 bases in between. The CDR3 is CAWSTVLYSTNYGYTF. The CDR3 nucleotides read TGTGCCTGGAGTACTGTCCTTTACTCTACTAACTATGGCTACACCTTC.

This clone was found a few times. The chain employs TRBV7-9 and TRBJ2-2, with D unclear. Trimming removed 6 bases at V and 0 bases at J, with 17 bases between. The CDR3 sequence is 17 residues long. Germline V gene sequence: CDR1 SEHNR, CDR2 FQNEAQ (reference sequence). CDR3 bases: TGTGCCAGCAGGTCCGCGTTTCGGGTTACGAACACCGGGGAGCTGTTTTTT. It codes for CASRSAFRVTNTGELFF. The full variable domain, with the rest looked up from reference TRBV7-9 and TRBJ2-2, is DTGVSQNPRHKITKRGQNVTFRCDPISEHNRLYWYRQTLGQGPEFLTYFQNEAQLEKSRLLSDRFSAERPKGSFSTLEIQRTEQGDSAMYLCASRSAFRVTNTGELFFGEGSRLTVL.

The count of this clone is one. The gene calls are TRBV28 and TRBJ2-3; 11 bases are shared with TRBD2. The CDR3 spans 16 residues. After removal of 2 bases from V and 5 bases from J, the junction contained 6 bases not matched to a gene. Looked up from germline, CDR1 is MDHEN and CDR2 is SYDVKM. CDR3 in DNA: TGTGCCAGCAGTTTAGTTGCTAGCGGGAGGCGAGATACGCAGTATTTT. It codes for CASSLVASGRRDTQYF.

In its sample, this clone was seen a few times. CDR3 region: CASSLVAGAYEQYF. The CDR3, as DNA: TGTGCCAGCAGCTTAGTAGCGGGAGCCTACGAGCAGTACTTC. The V call is TRBV11-2, the J call TRBJ2-7; TRBD2 aligns across 9 bases. Germline-derived CDR1 and CDR2 are SGHAT and FQNNGV. The CDR3 runs to 14 residues. V was clipped by 1 base and J by 2 bases; unmatched bases: 0.

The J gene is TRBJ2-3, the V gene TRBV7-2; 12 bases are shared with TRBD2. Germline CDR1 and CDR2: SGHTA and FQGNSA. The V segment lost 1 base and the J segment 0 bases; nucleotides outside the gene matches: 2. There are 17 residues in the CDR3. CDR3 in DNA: TGTGCCAGCAGCTTAGTAGGGACTAGCGGGAGCACAGATACGCAGTATTTT. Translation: CASSLVGTSGSTDTQYF.